These 5 T cell receptor beta chains were all obtained from the same sample, sequenced in a study of somatic mutations in cytotoxic T cells in rheumatoid arthritis. Method: immunoSEQ multiplex PCR; TCRdb's copy keeps in-frame clones and lacks some. In the table there are about 10,000 clones, 70% to 90% of which are singletons. Sample: CD8+ T cells sorted from blood. The receptor set was obtained from an adult with rheumatoid arthritis.

This clone was found once. The chain combines TRBV30 with TRBJ2-5; TRBD2 agrees at 7 bases. This CDR3 contains 15 residues. Germline-derived CDR1 and CDR2 are GTSNPN and SVGIG (reference sequence). The trim removed 1 base at V and 0 bases at J, leaving 5 bases unmatched. CDR3 sequence: CAWSEGSGYQETQYF. The CDR3 nucleotides are TGTGCCTGGAGTGAAGGTAGCGGGTACCAAGAGACCCAGTACTTC.

This sequence joins TRBV7-9 and TRBJ1-4; D is unresolved. The germline V gene encodes CDR1 SEHNR and CDR2 FQNEAQ (reference sequence). V lost 5 bases, J lost 0 bases, and 19 bases lay in between. The CDR3 consists of 18 residues. CDR3 coding DNA: TGTGCCAGCAGCGCCTCGGTCCGGTTGAGGGCAACTAATGAAAAACTGTTTTTT. Encoded protein: CASSASVRLRATNEKLFF.

V gene TRBV7-9 combines with J gene TRBJ2-3, with a possible D match to TRBD2 (7 bases). The germline gives CDR1 SEHNR, CDR2 FQNEAQ (reference sequence). The germline V and J ends were trimmed by 2 bases and 4 bases, with 16 bases remaining between them. The CDR3 covers 16 residues. The CDR3 DNA reads as TGTGCCAGCAGCTTATTGAGGGGGGGCGTCGCAGATACGCAGTATTTT. This translates into CASSLLRGGVADTQYF. Supplemented by reference TRBV7-9 and TRBJ2-3, the full variable domain reads DTGVSQNPRHKITKRGQNVTFRCDPISEHNRLYWYRQTLGQGPEFLTYFQNEAQLEKSRLLSDRFSAERPKGSFSTLEIQRTEQGDSAMYLCASSLLRGGVADTQYFGPGTRLTVL.

The genes are TRBV11-2 and TRBJ2-7; D is uncertain. The CDR3 contains 14 residues. Trimming cost V 0 bases and J 3 bases, with 9 bases left between them. Germline CDR1 and CDR2: SGHAT and FQNNGV. CDR3 amino acids: CASSLEQRYYEQYF. For the CDR3, the DNA is TGTGCCAGCAGCTTAGAACAGCGTTACTACGAGCAGTACTTC.

The chain carries TRBV11-2 and TRBJ1-4; D ambiguous. The V end lost 4 bases, the J end lost 3 bases, and 9 bases lay between the germline ends. The length of the CDR3 is 14 residues. CDR1 SGHAT and CDR2 FQNNGV come from the germline V gene. For the CDR3, the DNA is TGTGCCAGCAGCTGGTGGGATGCTAATGAAAAACTGTTTTTT. Translating it yields CASSWWDANEKLFF. Full variable domain (remainder filled in from reference TRBV11-2 and TRBJ1-4): EAGVAQSPRYKIIEKRQSVAFWCNPISGHATLYWYQQILGQGPKLLIQFQNNGVVDDSQLPKDRFSAERLKGVDSTLKIQPAKLEDSAVYLCASSWWDANEKLFFGSGTQLSVL.